These 21 T cell receptor beta chains were sequenced from one sample in a study of blood T cell repertoires in COVID-19 (dated by TCRdb to the early 2020s). Preparation of the library involved the immunoSEQ multiplex PCR assay. Not all clones reach the TCRdb copy of this immuneACCESS table, which keeps in-frame sequences only. Checked studies attribute under half of the gap to unresolved V genes and leave the rest unexplained. The sample has about 260,000 clones on record, around 90% of them singletons. 3% to 4% of the sample is taken by the ten largest. The sample taken for sequencing was peripheral blood. These receptors all come from a woman in her 40s with acute or convalescent COVID-19.

The J gene is TRBJ2-3, the V gene TRBV9, with 7 bases fitting TRBD2. J was trimmed by 9 bases and V by 0 bases; bases with no gene match: 1. The CDR3 is made up of 12 amino acids. Germline CDR1 reads SGDLS; CDR2 reads YYNGEE. In nucleotides, the CDR3 is TGTGCCAGCAGCGTAGTCGGGGGGACGCAGTATTTT. The encoded protein is CASSVVGGTQYF.

This clone was seen more than once but under ten times. The V gene is TRBV10-2, the J gene TRBJ1-5; 9 nucleotides align to TRBD1. V dropped 6 bases and J dropped 7; count of bases not matched to a gene: 13. This CDR3 region has 16 residues. The germline V gene has CDR1 WSHSY and CDR2 SAAADI. CDR3 sequence (DNA): TGCGCCAGCAGGCCGGGACAGGGTGAGGTGATGCAGCCCCAGCATTTT. Residues: CASRPGQGEVMQPQHF.

CDR3 DNA sequence: TGTGCCTGGAGTGTTGGGAGGGGGTACGCCAACGTCCTGACTTTC. Encoded protein: CAWSVGRGYANVLTF. The chain joins TRBV30 to TRBJ2-6, with D perhaps TRBD2 (7 bases). Trimming removed 0 bases from V and 7 bases from J, with 13 bases in between. The CDR3 is 15 residues long. The germline CDR1 and CDR2 sequences are GTSNPN and SVGIG (reference sequence).

V and J are TRBV10-2 and TRBJ1-5; 9 bases map to TRBD1. Germline CDR1 is WSHSY and CDR2 is SAAADI. This CDR3 has 14 residues. The junction had 12 bases not matched to a gene; V was cut back by 10 bases and J by 8 bases. DNA for the CDR3: TGCGCCACCGGGACAGGGAGTAGCGGGGAGCCCCAGCATTTT. Its translation: CATGTGSSGEPQHF.

The V gene is TRBV10-3, the J gene TRBJ1-4; D not resolved. V lost 5 bases and J lost 5, with 15 bases in between. Germline V gene lookup returns CDR1 ENHRY and CDR2 SYGVKD. The CDR3 has 15 residues. In DNA, the CDR3 is TGTGCCATCAGTCCAACGAGAGCCCGGAATGAAAAACTGTTTTTT. Amino acid sequence: CAISPTRARNEKLFF.

This chain uses TRBV30 with TRBJ1-2; D remains ambiguous. CDR3 length: 12 amino acids. Trimming removed 1 base at V and 1 base at J, with 4 bases between. Per germline, CDR1 GTSNPN and CDR2 SVGIG (reference sequence). The CDR3, as DNA: TGTGCCTGGAGTGACAGTAACTATGGCTACACCTTC. It yields the protein CAWSDSNYGYTF.

The V and J genes are TRBV5-5 and TRBJ2-7; the match to TRBD1 covers 7 bases. J was trimmed by 5 bases and V by 1 base; bases with no gene match: 3. Germline V gene data show CDR1 as SGHKS and CDR2 as YYEKEE (reference sequence). This CDR3 is built from 13 residues. CDR3 protein: CASSLWDRNEQYV. CDR3 in DNA: TGTGCCAGCAGCTTGTGGGACAGAAACGAGCAGTACGTC.

The chain combines TRBV19 with TRBJ1-5; 7 bases are a match to TRBD1. Looked up from germline, CDR1 is LNHDA and CDR2 is SQIVND (reference sequence). The junction had 12 bases not matched to a gene; V was cut back by 3 bases and J by 4 bases. The CDR3 has 17 amino acids. The CDR3, as DNA: TGTGCCAGTAGTATTCTATCTCCAGGGGGAAGTAATCAGCCCCAGCATTTT. Amino acids: CASSILSPGGSNQPQHF.

The chain combines TRBV19 with TRBJ1-1, with 7 bases identical to TRBD1. In germline, CDR1 is LNHDA, CDR2 SQIVND (reference sequence). V was pared by 5 bases and J by 7 bases, with 7 bases of the junction left unmatched. The CDR3 extends over 13 amino acids. The DNA for the CDR3 is TGTGCCAGTAGTTGGGACAGCCGAAGTGAAGCTTTCTTT. It codes for CASSWDSRSEAFF.

The rearrangement uses TRBV15 and TRBJ1-3, with TRBD1 identical over 7 bases. Germline V lookup: CDR1 LNHNV, CDR2 YYDKDF (reference sequence). The V and J ends lost 6 bases and 2 bases, in that order; junction bases with no gene match: 4. This CDR3 region has 14 residues. For the CDR3, the DNA is TGTGCCACCAGAGAAGGGGGCACTGGAAACACCATATATTTT. Its translation: CATREGGTGNTIYF.

This sequence joins TRBV5-1 and TRBJ1-6; 8 nucleotides line up with TRBD1. J lost 8 bases, V lost 0 bases, and 1 base had no gene match. The CDR3 consists of 14 residues. CDR1 and CDR2 (germline): SGHRS, YFSETQ. The DNA for the CDR3 is TGCGCCAGCAGCTTGGCAGGGGGCGATTCACCCCTCCACTTT. Amino acid sequence: CASSLAGGDSPLHF. The full variable domain, rest sourced from reference TRBV5-1 and TRBJ1-6, is KAGVTQTPRYLIKTRGQQVTLSCSPISGHRSVSWYQQTPGQGLQFLFEYFSETQRNKGNFPGRFSGRQFSNSRSEMNVSTLELGDSALYLCASSLAGGDSPLHFGNGTRLTVT.

V is TRBV27 and J is TRBJ2-5, with TRBD2 identical over 13 bases. The germline V gene encodes CDR1 MNHEY and CDR2 SMNVEV (reference sequence). The J segment lost 4 bases and the V segment lost 5 bases, leaving 7 bases of the junction unmatched. The CDR3 length is 16 residues. Written as DNA, the CDR3 is TGTGCCAGCAGTGAGGGACTAGCGGGGTTTCGAGAGACCCAGTACTTC. Amino acid sequence: CASSEGLAGFRETQYF.

This sequence joins TRBV18 and TRBJ1-2, with a weak D call TRBD1 (6 bases). V dropped 0 bases and J dropped 4 bases, with 18 bases sitting between them. The CDR3 runs 17 residues. CDR1 is KGHSH, CDR2 LQKENI, per germline. As DNA, the CDR3 is TGTGCCAGCTCACCACCGAAGGGGCAGGGGCCCCGCTATGGCTACACCTTC. Translating it yields CASSPPKGQGPRYGYTF.

The chain combines TRBV6-6 with TRBJ1-3; D is perhaps TRBD1 (6 bases). CDR3 length equals 14 residues. Trimming took off 7 bases at V and 2 bases at J, with 12 bases between the two ends. Germline V gene sequence: CDR1 MNHNY, CDR2 SVGAGI (reference sequence). The CDR3 reads CASTRTGTGNTIYF. The CDR3 bases are TGTGCCAGCACCCGAACAGGGACTGGAAACACCATATATTTT.

The chain has TRBV5-1 and TRBJ2-6; 11 positions agree with TRBD1. This CDR3 has 17 amino acids. The V gene end was trimmed by 3 bases and the J gene end by 3 bases; junction bases not matched to a gene: 5. From germline, CDR1 is SGHRS and CDR2 YFSETQ. CDR3 bases: TGCGCCAGCAGCTCCGGACAGGGGGCGAGTGGGGCCAACGTCCTGACTTTC. It translates to CASSSGQGASGANVLTF.

CDR3: CASSKVLRYTEAFF. CDR3 bases: TGTGCCAGCAGCAAGGTCCTGCGGTATACTGAAGCTTTCTTT. The rearrangement links TRBV21-1 to TRBJ1-1. TRBV21-1 is shown as a pseudogene. The CDR3 is 14 amino acids.

The chain couples TRBV28 to TRBJ1-2, with 8 bases identical to TRBD1. Trimming cost V 5 bases and J 6 bases; bases outside gene matches: 11. Germline V gene sequence: CDR1 MDHEN, CDR2 SYDVKM. The CDR3 length is 15 residues. This CDR3 reads CASSMETGGLDGYTF. DNA for the CDR3: TGTGCCAGCAGTATGGAAACAGGGGGACTTGATGGCTACACCTTC.

The V gene is TRBV4-1, the J gene TRBJ2-3, with D tentatively TRBD2 (7 bases). The V end was cut by 4 bases, the J end by 4 bases, with 24 bases between. Germline-derived CDR1 and CDR2 are MGHRA and YSYEKL. This CDR3 is 18 amino acids long. CDR3 in amino acids: CASSPAGSGGQPSDTQYF. As DNA, the CDR3 is TGCGCCAGCAGCCCCGCCGGTTCGGGGGGCCAACCATCAGATACGCAGTATTTT.

This chain uses TRBV6-5 with TRBJ1-2; the match to TRBD1 covers 8 bases. This CDR3 region has 16 residues. Germline CDR1 is MNHEY and CDR2 is SVGAGI. V lost 4 bases and J lost 2; bases outside the gene matches: 9. CDR3 in DNA: TGTGCCAGCAGTTCCCCTCCAAGGACAGGGAACTATGGCTACACCTTC. This codes for CASSSPPRTGNYGYTF.

The rearrangement joins TRBV24-1 to TRBJ1-5; D is possibly TRBD1 (5 bases). The V end lost 2 bases, the J end lost 6 bases, and 10 bases lay between the germline ends. This CDR3 is 14 amino acids long. Germline V gene sequence: CDR1 KGHDR, CDR2 SFDVKD. CDR3 bases: TGTGCCACCAGTGATTCGGGGGTGGGTCAGCCCCAGCATTTT. Residues: CATSDSGVGQPQHF.

In the case of this clone: The junction departs from the called germline gene at one end, perhaps through a read error. The chain links TRBV6-4 to TRBJ2-1; TRBD2 matches at 9 bases. This CDR3 has 16 amino acids. Germline V gene data show CDR1 as MRHNA and CDR2 as SNTAGT. CDR3 bases: TGTGCCAGCAGTGACGAGGCGGGGGGGATGTACAGTGAGCAGTTCTTC. This gives the protein CASSDEAGGMYSEQFF.